The sequence of this TCR beta chain was determined in a study of breast tumors, draining lymph nodes, adjacent tissues (dated by TCRdb to the mid-2010s). Background on the whole study: TCR beta repertoires were compared across tumor, adjacent nontumor tissue and axillary lymph nodes obtained from breast cancer patients. In human breast cancer, the study set out to assess how tumor, surrounding tissue and draining lymph node repertoires relate to one another and whether T cells might be exchanged between them.

Ten or more counts support this clonotype. Its cognate antigen has yet to be identified. Base qualities were left out, and no much larger clone turns up one base away. Measured from the cysteine to the phenylalanine, the CDR3 is 12 residues long. The retained sequence is limited to the CDR3, 36 bases, with the frame set at the first base. The germline V gene sets CDR1 to SGDLS and CDR2 to YYNGEE. The V and J ends are trimmed by 7 bases and 7 bases, leaving 13 bases between them. Beyond this particular receptor, the publication reports: A scenario in which most tumor T cells derive from the lymph node and then expand within tumor tissue was judged to be consistent with the data. The conclusion that tumor T cells originate in lymph nodes was presented as consistent with a hypothesis rather than as directly demonstrated. T-cell repertoire diversity in tumors was found to be lower than in lymph nodes but higher than in nontumor tissue, and preferential V and J gene usage was observed. The similarity between tumor and nontumor tissue repertoires was significantly greater in luminal-like breast cancer than in basal-like breast cancer.

For sequencing, an Illumina HiSeq 2000 was employed. TCR beta chain libraries were generated by multiplex PCR amplification. The amplified TCR beta chain products were analyzed by high-throughput sequencing. TCRdb cleaned the public reads at Q25 with fastp, built clones with MiXCR and kept in-frame beta chains. Rows are unified per CDR3 protein, each entry keeping the most common DNA and genes. Here the sample has 20,000 to 25,000 distinct CDR3 sequences; about 41% occur a single time. About 24% of the sample goes to the ten largest clones. Input material: breast tumor tissue. The source of this sequence is a female donor with breast cancer. Some clones in this sample may be carry-over from other donors' samples. Recombination connected TRBV9 to TRBJ2-3; the D gene is not confidently resolved. For the CDR3, the sequence is CASVSPENTQYF. The DNA is as follows: TGTGCCAGCGTCTCTCCCGAGAATACGCAGTATTTT.